This entry features one T cell receptor (beta chain) sequence. Its target is unknown. Primers included in the PCR were 60 Vbeta and 13 Jbeta primers. The table came from immunoSEQ multiplex PCR; TCRdb's copy has only in-frame clones and leaves some out. The sample records 100,000 or so clones, 70% to 80% being singletons. The data belong to a study of cytomegalovirus exposure and HLA in healthy donors. Study-wide context: One earlier analysis, a look at roughly 170 million T cells, found roughly 120 million unique TCR beta sequences.

V lost 7 bases and J 5 bases, leaving 12 bases between the germline ends. The CDR3 is 13 amino acids. Germline CDR1 LGHNT, CDR2 FRNRAP. Whole-study findings and limits: The study put 150 to 200 TCR beta chains on its list as cytomegalovirus-associated.

This clonotype was sampled from a male donor in good health and CMV-seropositive. V usage is TRBV12-5 and J usage is TRBJ2-4, with D hard to call. Material for sequencing was PBMCs. CDR3 sequence: CASAAAGENIQYF. The CDR3 DNA reads as TGTGCTAGTGCGGCGGCCGGAGAAAACATTCAGTACTTC.